Below, 14 T cell receptor beta chains from the same sample are listed, as sequenced in a study of cytotoxic CD8 clonotypes in ibrutinib-treated CLL. The method was immunoSEQ multiplex PCR; TCRdb's version includes in-frame clones alone and lacks a portion of them. The profile shows 200,000 or so clones, around 75% of them singletons. The sample in question was PBMCs, obtained after 12 months of ibrutinib treatment. The origin of the receptors is a human donor with chronic lymphocytic leukemia.

In its sample, this clone was seen a few times. The rearrangement links TRBV5-4 to TRBJ1-1; a possible D gene is TRBD1 (5 bases). The CDR3 length is 15 residues. Between the trimmed V and J ends, which lost 0 bases and 4 bases, there was a span of 13 bases. Germline V gene data show CDR1 as SGHNT and CDR2 as YYREEE (reference sequence). The CDR3 region is CASSLGRGGATEAFF. The CDR3 DNA sequence: TGTGCCAGCAGCTTGGGTAGGGGCGGTGCCACTGAAGCTTTCTTT.

The rearrangement links TRBV6-5 to TRBJ2-3; D may match TRBD1 or TRBD2 (5 bases each). V was shortened by 6 bases and J by 2 bases, with 12 bases between the two germline ends. The CDR3 has 14 amino acids. CDR1 and CDR2 (germline): MNHEY, SVGAGI. The CDR3 bases are TGTGCCAGCAGGCCGGGACCTTACACAGATACGCAGTATTTT. Translated, it gives CASRPGPYTDTQYF.

This chain joins TRBV6-1 and TRBJ2-7; D unresolved. Germline V lookup: CDR1 MNHNS, CDR2 SASEGT. The CDR3 is 14 residues long. Trimming took off 10 bases at V and 3 bases at J, with 19 bases between the two ends. The CDR3 DNA sequence: TGTGCCATAATAGCCCCACAGATCAACTACGAGCAGTACTTC. Translating it yields CAIIAPQINYEQYF.

This clone appeared a few times. CDR3 region: CASSAGEETQYF. The CDR3 coding sequence is TGTGCCAGCAGTGCAGGGGAAGAGACCCAGTACTTC. This rearrangement joins TRBV2 to TRBJ2-5, with a tentative D call TRBD1 (6 bases). Germline CDR1 reads SNHLY; CDR2 reads FYNNEI. V was shortened by 4 bases and J by 3 bases, with 6 bases between the two germline ends. CDR3 length: 12 residues.

This chain links TRBV30 with TRBJ1-2; D unclear. The length of the CDR3 is 11 residues. With 0 bases removed from V and 7 bases from J, the gap between germline ends came to 6 bases. Germline V lookup: CDR1 GTSNPN, CDR2 SVGIG (reference sequence). For the CDR3, the DNA is TGTGCCTGGAGTGTACTTTTTGGCTACACCTTC. It encodes CAWSVLFGYTF.

The chain joins TRBV2 to TRBJ1-5, with D tentatively TRBD1 (5 bases). V was cut by 7 bases and J by 0 bases, with 13 bases left in between. Germline lookup yields CDR1 SNHLY and CDR2 FYNNEI. The CDR3 is 15 amino acids. The CDR3 protein is CASKGSDLSNQPQHF. As DNA, the CDR3 is TGTGCCAGCAAGGGGTCGGACCTTAGCAATCAGCCCCAGCATTTT.

This chain links TRBV6-5 with TRBJ2-5, with D unresolved. There are 12 residues in the CDR3. V shed 6 bases and J shed 4 bases, with 9 bases lying between them. Germline values: CDR1 MNHEY, CDR2 SVGAGI. The CDR3 DNA is TGTGCCAGCAGCCACCAGACAGAGACCCAGTACTTC. This codes for CASSHQTETQYF.

The chain uses TRBV28 and TRBJ1-5, with TRBD1 as a possible D gene (6 bases). Germline values: CDR1 MDHEN, CDR2 SYDVKM. With 1 base removed from V and 8 bases from J, the gap between germline ends came to 15 bases. The CDR3 is 15 residues long. The CDR3 DNA sequence: TGTGCCAGCAGTTTATCTACAGGGATGGGTAAGCCCCAGCATTTT. Amino acids: CASSLSTGMGKPQHF.

This clone was observed a few times. This rearrangement joins TRBV5-4 to TRBJ2-1; 14 nucleotides line up with TRBD2. V trimming: 4 bases; J trimming: 4 bases; junction bases outside the gene matches: 4. The germline CDR1 and CDR2 sequences are SGHNT and YYREEE (reference sequence). CDR3 size: 16 residues. CDR3 sequence reads: CASSVRTSGGYNEQFF. CDR3 coding DNA: TGTGCCAGCAGCGTGAGGACTAGCGGGGGGTACAATGAGCAGTTCTTC. Full variable domain (missing parts from reference TRBV5-4 and TRBJ2-1): ETGVTQSPTHLIKTRGQQVTLRCSSQSGHNTVSWYQQALGQGPQFIFQYYREEENGRGNFPPRFSGLQFPNYSSELNVNALELDDSALYLCASSVRTSGGYNEQFFGPGTRLTVL.

For the CDR3, the DNA is TGCGCCAGCAGCCGCTTGGAGACACCCTCTGGAAACACCATATATTTT. This translates into CASSRLETPSGNTIYF. V is TRBV4-1 and J is TRBJ1-3; D remains unclear. The length of the CDR3 is 16 residues. V lost 4 bases, J lost 0 bases, and 13 bases lay in between. The germline CDR1 and CDR2 sequences are MGHRA and YSYEKL.

This clone was seen a single time. The rearrangement links TRBV5-1 to TRBJ1-2, with TRBD1 matching over 9 bases. This CDR3 spans 14 amino acids. Trimming removed 0 bases from V and 12 bases from J; junction bases left unmatched: 9. The V gene's germline CDR1 is SGHRS and CDR2 YFSETQ. The CDR3 loop is CASSLGVGQGPDTF. In DNA form, the CDR3 reads TGCGCCAGCAGCTTGGGTGTGGGACAGGGCCCAGACACCTTC.

CDR3 in amino acids: CASSTRRGTGELFF. CDR3 DNA sequence: TGTGCCAGCAGCACGAGGCGGGGCACCGGGGAGCTGTTTTTT. The gene calls are TRBV11-2 and TRBJ2-2, with D possibly being TRBD2 (6 bases). CDR1 SGHAT and CDR2 FQNNGV come from the germline V gene. Trimming cost V 5 bases and J 4 bases, with 11 bases left between them. This CDR3 contains 14 residues.

This clone is a singleton in its sample. This chain links TRBV28 with TRBJ2-3; D possibly corresponds to TRBD1 (5 bases). Trimming cost V 2 bases and J 10 bases, with 19 bases left between them. The germline V gene encodes CDR1 MDHEN and CDR2 SYDVKM. This CDR3 comprises 15 residues. The CDR3 DNA sequence: TGTGCCAGCAGTTTAGGTGGGGCGGAAAAGGTTTCGCAGTATTTT. It specifies CASSLGGAEKVSQYF.

The V gene is TRBV2, the J gene TRBJ1-2, with D unclear. The CDR3 has 14 amino acids. V lost 6 bases and J 7 bases, leaving 18 bases between the germline ends. Germline CDR1 is SNHLY and CDR2 is FYNNEI. CDR3 coding DNA: TGTGCCAGCAGCACCCCCCGGAGGAACAGTGGCTACACCTTC. It yields the protein CASSTPRRNSGYTF.